This T cell receptor beta chain was recovered during a study of human T cells and chemical hapten exposure. Study information: On the upper back, patch tests were applied with 0.01% DPC and read at 6 days. General study findings and limits: DPC sensitization produced no change in TCRs with frequency above 1 in 1000. Controls had significantly fewer large CDR3 similarity clusters than were formed by expanded TCRs.

TCRdb called the RACE reads again in MiXCR, with one record for every CDR3 protein. The data contain roughly 120,000 distinct CDR3 sequences, roughly 12% of them singletons. This clonotype was observed a handful of times. The antigen remains undetermined. The germline V gene encodes CDR1 DFQATT and CDR2 SNEGSKA (reference sequence). The CDR3 consists of 12 residues. Trimming cost V 8 bases and J 2 bases, with 11 bases left between them. Time point: pre-sensitization, week 0. Treatment of the sample: therapeutic diphenylcyclopropenone sensitization with weekly scalp DPC. Donation of samples came from alopecia patients who were 18 to 70 years old and suitable for DPC.

The sample was whole blood, taken in connection with sensitization to the hapten diphenylcyclopropenone (DPC). The receptor was isolated from a woman between 18 and 29 years old with alopecia areata. Some clones in this sample may be carry-over from other donors' samples. This chain joins TRBV20-1 and TRBJ2-3, with a tentative D call TRBD1 (5 bases). The CDR3 DNA reads TGCAGTAACACAGGCCCCACAGATACGCAGTATTTT. Its translation is CSNTGPTDTQYF.